These T cell receptor beta chains were read from a single sample in a study of CD8 T cells in ankylosing spondylitis. TCRdb re-called the 5' RACE reads with MiXCR, one entry per CDR3 protein. The sample contains over 95,000 distinct CDR3 sequences, about 8.3% of which appear only once. Sequenced material: blood, either unsorted or a sorted T cell fraction (not recorded which). The receptors were gathered from a male donor with ankylosing spondylitis or in good health (not recorded which). Each CDR3 is given with its conserved first and last residue. A D gene is named only where the DNA matches it firmly. A clone size is listed for some rows: how often the clone was seen (once, few, many), or a class if it is expanded.

TRBJ2-2	TRBV5-1	NA	many	CASSPADTGELFF	TGCGCCAGCAGCCCAGCCGACACCGGGGAGCTGTTTTTT
TRBJ2-7	TRBV29-1	NA	many	CSVTLAGAGEQYF	TGCAGCGTTACTCTGGCCGGCGCGGGTGAGCAGTACTTC
TRBJ1-1	TRBV4-2	NA	many	CASSQEGQGTSAFF	TGTGCCAGCAGCCAAGAAGGTCAGGGAACTTCGGCTTTCTTT
TRBJ2-3	TRBV20-1	NA	many	CSARRLRDTQYF	TGCAGTGCTAGACGTTTAAGGGATACGCAGTATTTT
TRBJ1-2	TRBV10-3	NA	NA	CAISEKADIGYTF	TGTGCCATCAGTGAGAAGGCGGACATCGGCTACACCTTC
TRBJ2-1	TRBV12-3/TRBV12-4	TRBD1	many	CASSLRQGSSYNEQFF	TGTGCCAGCAGTTTACGACAGGGGAGCTCCTACAATGAGCAGTTCTTC
TRBJ1-2	TRBV27	NA	many	CASSPLGGYGYTF	TGTGCCAGCAGTCCCCTAGGGGGGTACGGTTACACCTTC
TRBJ2-3	TRBV6-1	NA	few	CASSPRGGPADTQYF	TGTGCCAGCAGCCCACGAGGGGGGCCTGCAGATACGCAGTATTTT
TRBJ1-5	TRBV29-1	NA	NA	CSPGRGSSQPQHF	TGCAGCCCAGGTAGGGGCTCGAGTCAGCCCCAGCATTTT
TRBJ2-3	TRBV4-3	NA	many	CASSQVAETDTQYF	TGCGCCAGCAGCCAAGTAGCGGAGACAGATACGCAGTATTTT
TRBJ1-4	TRBV10-3	NA	many	CAISEAGEKLFF	TGTGCCATCAGTGAAGCGGGTGAAAAACTGTTTTTT
TRBJ2-1	TRBV20-1	NA	many	CSGLDGSYNEQFF	TGCAGTGGATTAGATGGGTCCTACAATGAGCAGTTCTTC